These 8 T cell receptor beta chains came from one sample sequenced in a study of vaccination and CD4 T cells after COVID-19. Sequence data for DNA of cultured CD4+ T cells were generated by the Oncomine TCR Beta short-read assay. MiXCR, run by TCRdb on the PCR reads, gives a single entry per CDR3 protein. The data hold about 19,000 distinct CDR3 sequences, with approximately 38% observed a single time. Regarding treatment: roughly 10-day PBMC culture with coronavirus spike peptide pools or control peptides (ViraFEST assay). These receptors have no known antigen. The sequenced sample was cultured CD4+ T cells from blood. The receptors here all came from a human donor with COVID-19.

This chain links TRBV19 with TRBJ1-6; maybe TRBD1 (6 bases). The CDR3 contains 15 residues. Deletions cut 4 bases from V and 8 bases from J, with 15 bases between. Per germline, CDR1 LNHDA and CDR2 SQIVND (reference sequence). This CDR3 reads CASSTQGRWDSPLHF. DNA for the CDR3: TGTGCCAGTAGTACACAGGGTAGGTGGGATTCACCCCTCCACTTT.

This chain connects TRBV25-1 to TRBJ1-2; unclear D gene. CDR3 size: 12 residues. V lost 6 bases and J lost 8, with 13 bases in between. Looked up from germline, CDR1 is MGHDK and CDR2 is SYGVNS. CDR3 region: CASSPGQRGYTF. As DNA, the CDR3 is TGTGCCAGCAGCCCGGGCCAGAGGGGCTACACCTTC.

In nucleotides, the CDR3 is TGTGCCAGCCGAGAATTACTTATCTGGGGACGCCGAACAGGGAACACCTTC. Translated, it gives CASRELLIWGRRTGNTF. The chain combines TRBV5-8 with TRBJ1-2, with D maybe TRBD1 (6 bases). Per the germline V gene, CDR1 is SGHTS and CDR2 is YDEGEE. Trimming removed 7 bases at V and 12 bases at J, with 34 bases between. The CDR3 totals 17 residues.

This clonotype was seen a handful of times. This chain links TRBV20-1 with TRBJ2-5; 9 positions match TRBD2. J gave up 5 bases and V 8 bases, and 15 bases lay outside the gene matches. This CDR3 is 15 amino acids long. Per the germline V gene, CDR1 is DFQATT and CDR2 is SNEGSKA (reference sequence). Here the CDR3 DNA reads TGCAGTTCGACGGGCGGGGGGGTATTATTGGAGACCCAGTACTTC. This gives the protein CSSTGGGVLLETQYF.

The rearrangement uses TRBV7-9 and TRBJ2-7; D not certain. With 1 base removed from V and 6 bases from J, the gap between germline ends came to 10 bases. The CDR3 consists of 13 residues. From germline, CDR1 is SEHNR and CDR2 FQNEAQ (reference sequence). DNA for the CDR3: TGTGCCAGCAGCTTAGGGAGCGTGGCCGAGCAGTACTTC. Amino acid sequence: CASSLGSVAEQYF.

The chain is built from TRBV5-1 and TRBJ2-2; D not resolved. With 4 bases removed from V and 0 bases from J, the gap between germline ends came to 10 bases. The CDR3 has 15 residues. CDR1 is SGHRS, CDR2 YFSETQ, per germline. The CDR3 loop reads CASSVSGPNTGELFF. In DNA, the CDR3 is TGCGCCAGCAGCGTGTCAGGCCCGAACACCGGGGAGCTGTTTTTT.

Worth noting for this clonotype: Without the conserved terminal phenylalanine or tryptophan, this CDR3 likely stems from a read error. The CDR3: CASSSLFDGYTL. The CDR3 DNA reads TGTGCCAGCAGCTCTCTTTTTGATGGCTACACCCTC. V and J are TRBV7-2 and TRBJ1-2; unclear D gene. Trimming took 4 bases from V and 6 from J, leaving 9 bases between them. Germline CDR1 SGHTA, CDR2 FQGNSA. CDR3 length equals 12 residues.

The rearrangement links TRBV7-2 to TRBJ2-2, with 9 bases that match TRBD1. CDR3 length: 16 amino acids. In germline, CDR1 is SGHTA, CDR2 FQGNSA. The V segment lost 4 bases and the J segment 3 bases; nucleotides outside the gene matches: 6. The CDR3, as DNA: TGTGCCAGCAGCTCAGTTACAGGGGGCGACACCGGGGAGCTGTTTTTT. Translating gives CASSSVTGGDTGELFF.